A single sample is the source of the 29 T cell receptor beta chains below, sequenced in a study of T-cell reconstitution after alpha-beta-depleted transplantation in children (dated by TCRdb to between 2015 and 2016). Taken with the paper, the label for treatment or condition translates to: allogeneic hematopoietic cell transplantation with graft depleted of TCRalphabeta T cells and CD19 B cells. Libraries were constructed by PCR. Data came from an Illumina HiSeq 2500. TCR library preparation used molecular barcoding, with unique molecular identifiers applied to normalize quantification of the TCRbeta repertoire. TCRdb itself trimmed the public reads at Q25 with fastp, ran MiXCR and retained productive beta chains. A single entry per CDR3 protein holds the most common genes and DNA from its merged rows. This sample has 450,000 to 600,000 distinct CDR3 sequences in its table, and approximately 13% of those were observed once. The top ten clonotypes cover 2% to 2.5% of the sample.

The sequences come from PBMCs, mostly from graft donor cells, collected 360 days after TCRalphabeta/CD19-depleted stem cell transplant. All receptors come from a male patient younger than 18 who had a stem cell transplant for acute myeloid leukemia, so the T cells may come from the graft donor.

The rearrangement joins TRBV20-1 to TRBJ2-1; unclear D gene. CDR1 and CDR2 from the germline V gene are DFQATT and SNEGSKA (reference sequence). The CDR3 is made up of 16 amino acids. Trimming took off 1 base at V and 8 bases at J, with 21 bases between the two ends. The CDR3 DNA is TGCAGTGCTAGAGGAGGCTTACGCCTCCCGGGCCATGAGCAGTTCTTC. It encodes CSARGGLRLPGHEQFF.

V is TRBV11-1 and J is TRBJ2-7, with 10 bases matching TRBD2. CDR3 length: 15 residues. The V and J ends lost 6 bases and 2 bases, in that order; junction bases with no gene match: 7. Germline loops: CDR1 SGHAT, CDR2 FQDESV (reference sequence). The DNA of the CDR3 is TGTGCCAGCAGACGAATCGGGACTAGCGCCTACGAGCAGTACTTC. This codes for CASRRIGTSAYEQYF.

This clonotype showed up just a few times. The chain has TRBV4-3 and TRBJ2-7; D is possibly TRBD2 (5 bases). CDR3 length: 15 amino acids. Germline-derived CDR1 and CDR2 are LGHNA and YSLEER. Trimming cost V 4 bases and J 3 bases, with 16 bases left between them. DNA for the CDR3: TGCGCCAGCAGCCCAACTAGGATCTTTGGCTACGAGCAGTACTTC. This sequence encodes CASSPTRIFGYEQYF.

In this sample, this clonotype turned up many times. This chain joins TRBV5-1 and TRBJ2-7, with 9 bases that match TRBD1. CDR1 and CDR2 (germline): SGHRS, YFSETQ. V lost 0 bases and J lost 3; bases outside the gene matches: 7. The CDR3 covers 16 residues. The CDR3 region is CASSLGPGQGIYEQYF. The CDR3 DNA is TGCGCCAGCAGCTTGGGACCGGGACAGGGCATCTACGAGCAGTACTTC.

This clonotype was picked up a small number of times. This chain connects TRBV24-1 to TRBJ1-2; TRBD1 aligns across 7 bases. The V gene's germline CDR1 is KGHDR and CDR2 SFDVKD. This CDR3 is 15 amino acids long. V dropped 2 bases and J dropped 2; count of bases not matched to a gene: 4. The CDR3 region is CATSDSGTANYGYTF. The CDR3 region has the DNA TGTGCCACCAGTGATTCCGGGACAGCAAACTATGGCTACACCTTC.

This clonotype was counted between two and nine times. The rearrangement uses TRBV9 and TRBJ2-3; TRBD2 might be the D (6 bases). This CDR3 has 16 amino acids. Germline V gene sequence: CDR1 SGDLS, CDR2 YYNGEE. Trimming took off 3 bases at V and 4 bases at J, with 18 bases between the two ends. DNA for the CDR3: TGTGCCAGCAGCGCCCCTACGGGAGTAACTGCAGATACGCAGTATTTT. Its protein is CASSAPTGVTADTQYF.

V and J are TRBV6-1 and TRBJ2-5, with 8 bases fitting TRBD2. V lost 7 bases to trimming and J lost 0 bases; unmatched junction nucleotides: 10. The CDR3 is 16 amino acids. CDR1 is MNHNS, CDR2 SASEGT, per germline. CDR3 DNA: TGTGCCAGCACCCGGGGGGGGGCACCTTACCAAGAGACCCAGTACTTC. This translates into CASTRGGAPYQETQYF.

This chain links TRBV29-1 with TRBJ2-1; 8 bases map to TRBD1. Trimming cost V 5 bases and J 5 bases; bases outside gene matches: 8. This CDR3 is built from 14 residues. Germline V CDR1 and CDR2: SQVTM, ANQGSEA. This CDR3 reads CSVQDRAFHNEQFF. The CDR3 nucleotides are TGCAGCGTTCAGGACAGGGCGTTCCACAATGAGCAGTTCTTC.

In this sample, this clonotype turned up many times. This chain connects TRBV10-3 to TRBJ1-2; TRBD1 is a possible D gene (6 bases). Deletions cut 0 bases from V and 4 bases from J, with 12 bases between. The CDR3 extends over 15 amino acids. CDR1 is ENHRY, CDR2 SYGVKD, per germline. The CDR3: CAISESGRGSYGYTF. CDR3 nucleotide sequence: TGTGCCATCAGTGAGTCTGGCAGGGGAAGCTATGGCTACACCTTC.

The V gene is TRBV12-3 or TRBV12-4, the J gene TRBJ2-5; D perhaps matches TRBD2 (6 bases). Trimming pared 3 bases from V and 5 bases from J, leaving 10 bases between. This CDR3 region has 13 residues. The CDR3 DNA sequence: TGTGCCAGCAGTTTTGCCGGGAGTGAGACCCAGTACTTC. Translating gives CASSFAGSETQYF.

This clonotype was observed a single time. J is TRBJ2-7 and V is TRBV28; D is uncertain. This CDR3 has 15 residues. CDR1 and CDR2 from the germline V gene are MDHEN and SYDVKM. V was clipped by 3 bases and J by 0 bases, with 12 bases between them. The CDR3 is CASSLQTGPSYEQYF. The CDR3 coding sequence is TGTGCCAGCAGTTTGCAAACGGGCCCCTCCTACGAGCAGTACTTC.

The chain recombines TRBV27 with TRBJ2-7, with 9 bases matching TRBD1. Germline trimming cut 3 bases from V and 3 bases from J; bases unmatched to any gene: 9. The germline V gene encodes CDR1 MNHEY and CDR2 SMNVEV (reference sequence). This CDR3 has 16 amino acids. CDR3 sequence: CASSFYAGTGSYEQYF. DNA of the CDR3: TGTGCCAGCAGTTTCTACGCCGGGACAGGGAGCTACGAGCAGTACTTC.

This clonotype showed up just a few times. The genes are TRBV3-1 and TRBJ2-7; the D gene is possibly TRBD1 (5 bases). V gave up 0 bases and J gave up 6 bases, with 15 bases separating them. The CDR3 has 15 residues. The germline gives CDR1 LGHDT, CDR2 YNNKEL (reference sequence). As DNA, the CDR3 is TGTGCCAGCAGCCAAGAGGCGAACAGGATCGGCGAGCAGTACTTC. It codes for CASSQEANRIGEQYF.

This clonotype came up a few times. This sequence joins TRBV9 and TRBJ2-7, with TRBD2 matching over 8 bases. V shed 2 bases and J 2 bases; nucleotides not matched to a gene: 3. The CDR3 runs to 14 residues. Germline V lookup: CDR1 SGDLS, CDR2 YYNGEE. The CDR3 sequence is CASSVLSGTYEQYF. In DNA, the CDR3 is TGTGCCAGCAGCGTCCTTAGCGGGACCTACGAGCAGTACTTC.

This clonotype was detected ten times or more. The V gene is TRBV29-1, the J gene TRBJ2-6; D might be TRBD1 or TRBD2, each matching 5 bases. The CDR3 spans 14 residues. Germline values: CDR1 SQVTM, CDR2 ANQGSEA. Trimming took 4 bases from V and 2 from J, leaving 9 bases between them. CDR3 nucleotide sequence: TGCAGCGTTGGCGAGGGGACTGGGGCCAACGTCCTGACTTTC. Protein: CSVGEGTGANVLTF.

This clonotype was seen a few times. The chain couples TRBV4-2 to TRBJ1-5; no reliable D call. The CDR3 consists of 15 residues. V lost 0 bases and J lost 6, with 12 bases in between. Germline CDR1 and CDR2: LGHNA and YNFKEQ. CDR3 in amino acids: CASSQDSRAPQPQHF. CDR3 sequence (DNA): TGTGCCAGCAGCCAAGATAGCCGGGCCCCTCAGCCCCAGCATTTT.

Regarding this clonotype: One end of the junction does not line up with germline, which may come from a read error. V gene TRBV12-3 or TRBV12-4 combines with J gene TRBJ2-7; TRBD2 agrees at 8 bases. CDR3 length: 15 amino acids. The CDR3 region has the DNA TGTGCCAGCAGTTTAAACCCACCTAGACTAGCGAGAACGTGCTTC. Translating gives CASSLNPPRLARTCF.

This clonotype occurred many times. The chain links TRBV10-3 to TRBJ2-3, with 11 bases identical to TRBD1. Germline V gene lookup returns CDR1 ENHRY and CDR2 SYGVKD. The V gene end was trimmed by 6 bases and the J gene end by 5 bases; junction bases not matched to a gene: 4. This CDR3 contains 14 residues. CDR3 nucleotide sequence: TGTGCCATCAGCCCGGACAGGGGGCAAGATACGCAGTATTTT. Translated, it gives CAISPDRGQDTQYF.

This clonotype was seen at least ten times. The V and J genes are TRBV5-6 and TRBJ2-1; D is perhaps TRBD1 (5 bases). Germline lookup yields CDR1 SGHDT and CDR2 YYEEEE. Trimming shortened V by 4 bases and J by 4 bases, and 15 bases separated the two germline ends. The CDR3 spans 15 residues. The CDR3 DNA reads as TGTGCCAGCAGCCTTGACAGCAGAGCTTACAATGAGCAGTTCTTC. Translated: CASSLDSRAYNEQFF.

This clonotype appeared a few times. This chain joins TRBV29-1 and TRBJ2-2, with D hard to call. The CDR3 consists of 15 residues. Germline loops: CDR1 SQVTM, CDR2 ANQGSEA. V lost 6 bases to trimming and J lost 0 bases, with 14 bases between them. The CDR3 DNA sequence: TGCAGCGTGGGCCCAGTCAGACCGAACACCGGGGAGCTGTTTTTT. Its protein is CSVGPVRPNTGELFF.

This clonotype was counted a few times. The chain links TRBV29-1 to TRBJ2-7; TRBD1 or TRBD2 may be the D gene (6 bases each). CDR3 length: 13 residues. Trimming removed 3 bases at V and 2 bases at J, with 11 bases between. Germline V gene sequence: CDR1 SQVTM, CDR2 ANQGSEA. CDR3: CSVEKGGAYEQYF. CDR3 DNA: TGCAGCGTTGAGAAGGGGGGAGCCTACGAGCAGTACTTC.

The chain uses TRBV6-5 and TRBJ2-7, with unresolved D. Germline CDR1 and CDR2: MNHEY and SVGAGI. There are 13 residues in the CDR3. V lost 3 bases to trimming and J lost 4 bases, with 10 bases between them. DNA of the CDR3: TGTGCCAGCAGTTATGGTCCTGTTTACGAGCAGTACTTC. Its translation is CASSYGPVYEQYF.

This clonotype showed up just a few times. The V call is TRBV7-8, the J call TRBJ2-3, with no clear D. Germline V gene lookup returns CDR1 SGHVS and CDR2 FQNEAQ. CDR3 length: 16 amino acids. Trimming pared 1 base from V and 6 bases from J, leaving 17 bases between. This CDR3 reads CASSLERLRLQDTQYF. Here the CDR3 DNA reads TGTGCCAGCAGCTTAGAAAGGTTGAGGCTACAGGATACGCAGTATTTT.

This clonotype was counted ten times or more. This chain joins TRBV6-2 or TRBV6-3 and TRBJ2-1, with 8 bases fitting TRBD2. Germline V gives CDR1 MNHEY, CDR2 SVGEGT. The V gene end was trimmed by 7 bases and the J gene end by 4 bases; junction bases not matched to a gene: 9. The CDR3 spans 15 residues. Here the CDR3 reads CASTDGGTSYNEQFF. The CDR3 nucleotides read TGTGCCAGCACCGACGGTGGGACTAGTTACAATGAGCAGTTCTTC.

This clonotype was observed a few times. The DNA of the CDR3 is TGCAGTGCTAGAGATTTGTCTGCGGGAGTCTTCTACGAGCAGTACTTC. It specifies CSARDLSAGVFYEQYF. This chain uses TRBV20-1 with TRBJ2-7, with 7 bases lining up with TRBD2. The CDR3 contains 16 residues. V lost 0 bases to trimming and J lost 3 bases; unmatched junction nucleotides: 11. Germline CDR1 is DFQATT and CDR2 is SNEGSKA (reference sequence).

This sequence joins TRBV12-3 or TRBV12-4 and TRBJ2-3; perhaps TRBD2 as D (6 bases). V lost 6 bases and J lost 2, with 21 bases in between. The CDR3 runs 17 residues. The CDR3 sequence: CASSPRGKRRATDTQYF. The CDR3 nucleotides read TGTGCCAGCAGCCCCCGGGGGAAGAGGCGGGCCACAGATACGCAGTATTTT.

In its sample, this clonotype was seen a few times. The chain links TRBV20-1 to TRBJ2-2, with D perhaps matching TRBD2 (5 bases). Looked up from germline, CDR1 is DFQATT and CDR2 is SNEGSKA (reference sequence). Trimming pared 0 bases from V and 8 bases from J, leaving 16 bases between. The CDR3 runs 15 residues. CDR3 in DNA: TGCAGTGCTAGAGATCGGGGATCGGATGTGGGGGAGCTGTTTTTT. Translation: CSARDRGSDVGELFF.

This clonotype has a handful of counts. The rearrangement uses TRBV20-1 and TRBJ1-1; a possible D gene is TRBD1 (6 bases). CDR1 and CDR2 from the germline V gene are DFQATT and SNEGSKA (reference sequence). The length of the CDR3 is 12 residues. Deletions cut 6 bases from V and 11 bases from J, with 19 bases between. CDR3 DNA sequence: TGCAGTGCCCGGGACACCCGGTTGGGGGCTTTCTTT. This gives the protein CSARDTRLGAFF.

Written as DNA, the CDR3 is TGTGCCAGCAGTTACCCGATCTCTGGGGCCAACGTCCTGACTTTC. It is translated as CASSYPISGANVLTF. This chain connects TRBV6-2 or TRBV6-3 to TRBJ2-6; D is unclear. The germline gives CDR1 MNHEY, CDR2 SVGEGT. Trimming cost V 2 bases and J 0 bases, with 5 bases left between them. CDR3 size: 15 residues.